Listed below are T cell receptor beta chains from one sample, sequenced in a study of a mutant IDH1 vaccine in newly diagnosed glioma. The repertoire was sequenced with immunoSEQ multiplex PCR; TCRdb's copy has only in-frame clones and lacks some. The sample includes tens of thousands of clones, 80% of them seen just once. No antigen is known for these receptors. This specimen was PBMCs, taken from a glioma patient whose treatment included an IDH1 peptide vaccine. The receptors originated from a man aged 35 to 55 with glioma. CDR3s include the opening cysteine and the closing phenylalanine or tryptophan. D genes are given only for firm matches. The size field is filled for only some rows; it gives once, few, many or a size class.

V gene	D gene	J gene	clone size	CDR3 protein	CDR3 DNA
TRBV19	TRBD1	TRBJ1-4	few	CASSIVGQGFSANEKLFF	TGTGCCAGTAGTATAGTAGGACAGGGCTTCTCCGCTAATGAAAAACTGTTTTTT
TRBV7-2	.	TRBJ1-5	.	CASSLFSSTGNQPQHF	TGTGCCAGCAGCTTATTTAGTTCGACCGGCAATCAGCCCCAGCATTTT
TRBV19	.	TRBJ2-7	.	CASRQGGGYEQYF	TGTGCCAGTAGACAGGGCGGGGGCTACGAGCAGTACTTC
TRBV15	.	TRBJ2-7	.	CATSRTRDRFYEQYF	TGTGCCACCAGCAGGACTAGGGACCGGTTCTACGAGCAGTACTTC
TRBV19	TRBD1	TRBJ2-3	.	CASSALRTGKDTQYF	TGTGCCAGTAGTGCACTTCGGACAGGGAAAGATACGCAGTATTTT
TRBV20-1	.	TRBJ2-5	.	CSASDFETQYF	TGCAGTGCCTCTGACTTCGAGACCCAGTACTTC
TRBV30	.	TRBJ1-3	.	CAWSQETGNTIYF	TGTGCCTGGAGTCAAGAGACTGGAAACACCATATATTTT
TRBV5-1	.	TRBJ1-6	.	CASSLTNGDSPLHF	TGCGCCAGCAGCTTGACGAACGGGGATTCACCCCTCCACTTT
TRBV4-2	.	TRBJ1-6	.	CASSQVARGQSGSPLHF	TGTGCCAGCAGCCAAGTCGCCCGGGGACAATCGGGGTCACCCCTCCACTTT
TRBV4-1	TRBD2	TRBJ2-5	.	CASSAVRRGGLGETQYF	TGCGCCAGCAGCGCTGTCAGACGGGGGGGGCTCGGAGAGACCCAGTACTTC
TRBV7-2	.	TRBJ2-1	.	CASSPRGRGGLSEQFF	TGTGCCAGCAGCCCCAGGGGGCGGGGGGGCCTTTCTGAGCAGTTCTTC
TRBV2	TRBD1	TRBJ1-6	.	CASSGGTASSPLHF	TGTGCCAGCAGTGGAGGGACAGCGAGTTCACCCCTCCACTTT
TRBV7-6	.	TRBJ2-2	.	CASSSRTAAPNTGELFF	TGTGCCAGCAGTTCCCGGACAGCCGCTCCGAACACCGGGGAGCTGTTTTTT
TRBV27	TRBD1	TRBJ1-5	.	CASSARTGGGSNQPQHF	TGTGCCAGCAGTGCACGAACAGGGGGCGGTAGCAATCAGCCCCAGCATTTT
TRBV5-8	.	TRBJ1-5	.	CASSLVGANQPQHF	TGTGCCAGCAGCTTGGTGGGGGCGAATCAGCCCCAGCATTTT
TRBV4-1	TRBD2	TRBJ2-7	.	CASSQRGTNAYEQYF	TGCGCCAGCAGCCAACGCGGGACTAACGCCTACGAGCAGTACTTC
TRBV6-5	.	TRBJ2-2	.	CASSYGTPVTGELFF	TGTGCCAGCAGTTACGGGACCCCCGTCACCGGGGAGCTGTTTTTT
TRBV10-2	TRBD2	TRBJ2-7	.	CASYSGTSGVYEQYF	TGCGCCAGCTACTCCGGGACTAGCGGGGTCTACGAGCAGTACTTC
TRBV7-8	.	TRBJ1-1	.	CASSSRDDLNTEAFF	TGTGCCAGCAGCTCCCGGGACGATTTGAACACTGAAGCTTTCTTT
TRBV2	.	TRBJ1-4	.	CASNPSESNEKLFF	TGTGCCAGCAACCCCTCAGAGAGCAATGAAAAACTGTTTTTT
TRBV6-1	.	TRBJ1-2	.	CASSEGPRGHNYGYTF	TGTGCCAGCAGTGAAGGGCCACGCGGCCATAACTATGGCTACACCTTC
TRBV2	.	TRBJ2-3	.	CASSDTRGGTDTQYF	TGTGCCAGCAGTGACACTAGGGGTGGCACAGATACGCAGTATTTT
TRBV12-2	.	TRBJ2-5	.	CVASTELQETQYF	TGTGTTGCGAGCACAGAACTCCAAGAGACCCAGTACTTC
TRBV30	.	TRBJ1-1	few	CAQSDGRNTEAFF	TGTGCACAAAGCGACGGTCGGAACACTGAAGCTTTCTTT
TRBV19	.	TRBJ1-1	.	CASSRGGFRNTEAFF	TGTGCCAGTAGTAGGGGAGGATTCAGGAACACTGAAGCTTTCTTT